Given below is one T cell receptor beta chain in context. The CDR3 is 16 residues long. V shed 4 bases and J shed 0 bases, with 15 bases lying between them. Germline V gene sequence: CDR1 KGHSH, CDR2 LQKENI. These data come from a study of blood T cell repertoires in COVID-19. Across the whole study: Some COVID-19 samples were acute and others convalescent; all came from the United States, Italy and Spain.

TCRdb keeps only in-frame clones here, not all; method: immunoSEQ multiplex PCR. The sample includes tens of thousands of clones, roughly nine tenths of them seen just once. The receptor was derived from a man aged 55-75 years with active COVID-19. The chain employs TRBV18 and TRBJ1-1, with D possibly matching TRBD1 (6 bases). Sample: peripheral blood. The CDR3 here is CASSLRTDFLNTEAFF. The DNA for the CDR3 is TGTGCCAGCTCACTTCGGACAGATTTCCTGAACACTGAAGCTTTCTTT.